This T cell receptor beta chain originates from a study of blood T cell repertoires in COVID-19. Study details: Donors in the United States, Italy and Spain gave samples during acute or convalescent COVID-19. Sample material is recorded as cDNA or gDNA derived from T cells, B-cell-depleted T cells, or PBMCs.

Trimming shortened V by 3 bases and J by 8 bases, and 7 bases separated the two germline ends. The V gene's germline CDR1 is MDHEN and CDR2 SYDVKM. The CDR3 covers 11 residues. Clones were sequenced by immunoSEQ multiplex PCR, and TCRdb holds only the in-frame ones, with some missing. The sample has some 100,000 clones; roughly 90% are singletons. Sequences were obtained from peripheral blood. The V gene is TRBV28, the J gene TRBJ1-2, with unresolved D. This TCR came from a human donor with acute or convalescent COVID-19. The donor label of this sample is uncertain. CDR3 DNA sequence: TGTGCCAGCAGTTTCGTGTTGGGCTACACCTTC. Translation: CASSFVLGYTF.